This T cell receptor beta chain was observed in a study of T cell responses to AZD1222 COVID-19 vaccine. Some clones are missing from TCRdb's copy, which holds only in-frame ones; the method was immunoSEQ multiplex PCR. This sample has some 120,000 clones; roughly 88% occur once, and the top ten carry 25% to 35%. Of note for this clone: The antigen remains unidentified.

Study-wide results and limits: Repertoire sampling occurred only after the peak T cell response. Among those given AZD1222, only 6 or 7 were seropositive at baseline.

Germline CDR1 and CDR2: SGDLS and YYNGEE. The CDR3 has 17 amino acids. V dropped 0 bases and J dropped 12; count of bases not matched to a gene: 17. The source of this sequence is an adult who received the AZD1222 COVID-19 vaccine. This chain connects TRBV9 to TRBJ2-3; 9 bases line up with TRBD1. Sequencing used peripheral blood, obtained 28 days after the second AZD1222 dose. The CDR3 sequence: CASSVDPWDREGSAQYF. The CDR3 DNA sequence: TGTGCCAGCAGCGTAGACCCCTGGGACAGGGAAGGGAGCGCTCAGTATTTT.